This TCR beta chain was profiled in a study of regulatory T cells in long-lasting Graves disease (dated by TCRdb to the early 2020s). A note on the overall study: Persistent Graves' disease was defined as antithyroid drug treatment for over 5 years with persistently positive TSH receptor autoantibodies. Persistent Graves' disease patients in the clinical cohort had taken antithyroid drugs for approximately 10 years on average. A total of about 33 samples underwent TCR sequencing, from about 13 patients with persistent Graves' disease and approximately 20 patients with newly diagnosed Graves' disease. The study was conducted in China and was registered as a clinical trial. Persistent Graves' disease patients were compared with newly diagnosed Graves' disease patients by peripheral blood TCR sequencing and RNA sequencing. What the research found in general, with its limitations: The small sample size was acknowledged by the authors as a limitation that may reduce accuracy. Because the primary lesion, thyroid tissue, could not be accessed, the study looked at peripheral blood alone. Preferential use of TRBV28, TRBJ1-2 and TRBJ2-5 was observed in persistent disease, whereas TRBV20-1 and TRBJ2-1 were favored in newly diagnosed disease. Persistent Graves' disease patients showed lower TCR Shannon entropy and fewer highly expanded clones than newly diagnosed patients, suggesting clonal expansion. Patients with persistent disease shared more public clonotypes (fewer than 3,000) than newly diagnosed patients did (around 1,000). Only the TCR beta chain was sequenced and analyzed.

The library was prepared using multiplex PCR. Data came from an Illumina HiSeq 4000. To build TCR beta libraries, CDR3 regions were amplified by Arm-PCR using iRepertoire HTBI primers. Before sequencing, the PCR products underwent gel purification. In the source study's methods: Across samples, roughly 60 TRBV and 14 TRBJ segments were identified and used for gene usage analysis of CDR3 amino acid clonotypes. COPE and FqMerger were used to merge the filtered high-quality paired reads into contigs. Contigs were aligned with BLAST to IMGT TRBV, TRBD and TRBJ reference genes, and CDR3 was defined per IMGT. Any clonotype with a frequency above 0.1% was counted as a highly expanded clone. Shannon entropy was used to measure repertoire diversity, and the Gini coefficient was used to measure V-J evenness. A clonotype was considered public if more than one individual shared it. In-frame beta chains were kept once TCRdb had trimmed the public reads at Q25 with fastp and called clones with MiXCR. Rows with a matching CDR3 protein are joined into one entry that keeps the most common DNA and genes. The V and J calls and clone size come from TCRdb's table, not from the authors' own analysis. Within this sample are some 420,000 distinct CDR3 sequences, with 22% of them counted one time only. The ten most abundant clones make up about an eighth of the sample.

CDR1 and CDR2 were assigned from the germline V gene as SNHLY and FYNNEI. Spanning cysteine to phenylalanine, the CDR3 consists of 12 amino acids. The only DNA kept is the CDR3, 36 bases in frame from the first base. Of note for this clonotype: What this receptor recognizes is not known. Just one base apart from a much larger clone, this may be a read error.

In the paper's terms, the time point label means: persistent/refractory GD, antithyroid drugs over 5 years with positive TRAb. For both TCR sequencing and RNA sequencing, RNA was extracted from PBMCs using TRIzol. Graves' disease was diagnosed according to American Thyroid Association guidelines. Patients for the study were recruited at an endocrinology department in Xi'an, China. Each patient gave roughly 8.4 milliliters of peripheral blood, collected in an EDTA anticoagulant tube. PBMCs were isolated by Ficoll Paque Plus density gradient separation without further T cell sorting. An Agilent 2100 Bioanalyzer and agarose gel were used to check RNA quality, and a NanoDrop 2000 was used to measure RNA concentration.

This TCR was recovered from a female donor with Graves disease. Sequenced here: peripheral blood mononuclear cells (PBMCs), sampled when the disease was refractory, from a patient treated with antithyroid drugs. The chain employs TRBV2 and TRBJ2-6, with 7 bases in between that match TRBD2. The CDR3 reads as follows: CASSAGTNVLAF. The bases read TGTGCCAGCAGCGCCGGGACTAACGTCCTGGCTTTC.